This is a list of T cell receptor beta chains from one sample in a study of cytomegalovirus exposure and HLA in healthy donors. Measured with immunoSEQ multiplex PCR; TCRdb has only the in-frame clones, and not every one. The table includes over 150,000 clones, 77% detected once. Sequenced: PBMCs. Receptors originate from a male donor in good health and CMV-seropositive. CDR3s include the opening cysteine and the closing phenylalanine or tryptophan. D genes are given only for firm matches. Size is stated for part of the rows, as once, few or many counts, or as a class when the clone is expanded.

>-|TRBV6-5|few|TRBJ1-2
CASGLRGGGYGYTF
TGTGCCAGCGGACTGAGGGGGGGCGGGTATGGCTACACCTTC
>-|TRBV7-8|few|TRBJ1-3
CASSLGGVRADTIYF
TGTGCCAGCAGCTTAGGCGGGGTACGGGCTGACACCATATATTTT
>-|TRBV7-3|-|TRBJ1-1
CASSSQGDTEAFF
TGTGCCAGCAGCTCTCAGGGTGACACTGAAGCTTTCTTT
>TRBD1|TRBV5-1|-|TRBJ2-5
CASSWTGERETQYF
TGCGCCAGCAGCTGGACAGGGGAGAGGGAGACCCAGTACTTC
>-|TRBV7-3|-|TRBJ2-2
CASRTGAGELFF
TGTGCCAGCAGGACGGGGGCCGGGGAGCTGTTTTTT
>TRBD1|TRBV5-6|-|TRBJ1-6
CASSLGQGSPLHF
TGTGCCAGCAGCTTGGGACAGGGTTCACCCCTCCACTTT
>-|TRBV15|-|TRBJ1-1
CATGRRGTEAFF
TGTGCCACCGGCCGGCGGGGCACTGAAGCTTTCTTT
>-|TRBV4-2|-|TRBJ2-1
CASSQDTGNEQFF
TGTGCCAGCAGCCAAGACACGGGAAATGAGCAGTTCTTC
>-|TRBV5-6|-|TRBJ1-6
CASSLGQGRGSPLHF
TGTGCCAGCAGCTTGGGTCAGGGAAGGGGATCACCCCTCCACTTT
>-|TRBV11-2|once|TRBJ1-1
CASSLLSPGNMQNTEAFF
TGTGCCAGCAGCCTACTTTCCCCGGGAAACATGCAGAACACTGAAGCTTTCTTT
>-|TRBV11-2|-|TRBJ2-3
CASSSADTQYF
TGTGCCAGCAGCTCTGCGGATACGCAGTATTTT
>-|TRBV6-4|few|TRBJ1-1
CASSDQANTEAFF
TGTGCCAGCAGTGACCAAGCGAACACTGAAGCTTTCTTT
>-|TRBV6-5|-|TRBJ2-1
CASSPRDPIEQFF
TGTGCCAGCAGCCCCAGGGATCCGATTGAGCAGTTCTTC
>-|TRBV6-5|-|TRBJ1-6
CASSYEPGYNSPLHF
TGTGCCAGCAGTTACGAGCCGGGCTATAATTCACCCCTCCACTTT
>-|TRBV7-6|-|TRBJ2-5
CASSLGPGEQKTQYF
TGTGCCAGCAGCTTGGGTCCAGGGGAGCAAAAGACCCAGTACTTC
>TRBD2|TRBV2|-|TRBJ2-7
CASSPGLAGPGEQYF
TGTGCCAGCAGCCCGGGACTAGCGGGACCTGGGGAGCAGTACTTC
>TRBD2|TRBV9|-|TRBJ2-2
CASSATAGVNTGELFF
TGTGCCAGCAGCGCTACAGCGGGGGTAAACACCGGGGAGCTGTTTTTT
>TRBD1|TRBV19|-|TRBJ1-1
CASRKQGGGTEAFF
TGTGCCAGTAGAAAGCAGGGGGGAGGCACTGAAGCTTTCTTT
>TRBD1|TRBV30|-|TRBJ1-4
CAWGTGGNEKLFF
TGTGCCTGGGGGACAGGGGGGAATGAAAAACTGTTTTTT
>-|TRBV7-8|-|TRBJ2-7
CASSLVVELYEQYF
TGTGCCAGCAGCTTAGTCGTAGAGCTTTACGAGCAGTACTTC
>TRBD2|TRBV19|-|TRBJ2-7
CASSPLLAGRAEQYF
TGTGCCAGTAGTCCACTACTAGCGGGGCGGGCCGAGCAGTACTTC
>TRBD2|TRBV13|-|TRBJ2-3
CASSVFSGGASDTQYF
TGTGCCAGCAGCGTTTTTAGCGGGGGGGCCTCAGATACGCAGTATTTT
>-|TRBV7-8|-|TRBJ1-1
CASSLLPTVNTEAFF
TGTGCCAGCAGCTTACTCCCGACAGTGAACACTGAAGCTTTCTTT
>TRBD1|TRBV4-2|-|TRBJ2-1
CASSPRTGGIYNEQFF
TGTGCCAGCAGCCCCAGGACAGGGGGAATTTACAATGAGCAGTTCTTC